This entry is about one T cell receptor beta chain. Its antigen is undetermined. The source of the sample is a study of T-cell reconstitution after alpha-beta-depleted transplantation in children. Study conclusions and caveats: Several hundred expanded graft clones reportedly gave rise to the alpha-beta T cells present about two months after transplant. T cells produced anew were the main source of T-cell counts and diversity one year after transplant. TCRbeta diversity was high at day 60 in some patients (a result of surviving recipient T cells and thymic progenitors).

Germline CDR1 reads SGHKS; CDR2 reads YYEKEE (reference sequence). The V and J ends lost 3 bases and 7 bases respectively, with 14 bases between them. The CDR3 spans 14 residues. As it was prepared, the TCRbeta library received unique molecular identifiers. TCRdb ran MiXCR on the PCR reads and lists one entry per CDR3 protein. The table shows 200,000 to 250,000 distinct CDR3 sequences, with approximately 6.9% occurring only once. Here the sequenced sample was PBMCs, taken before TCRalphabeta/CD19-depleted stem cell transplant. The receptor's source is a boy between 2 and 15 years old with acute lymphoblastic leukemia, due to receive a stem cell transplant. This rearrangement joins TRBV5-5 to TRBJ2-1; D perhaps matches TRBD1 (8 bases). CDR3 nucleotides: TGTGCCAGCAGCTACACAGGGGGAGGGAATGAGCAGTTCTTC. It encodes CASSYTGGGNEQFF. The complete variable domain, with remaining parts taken from reference TRBV5-5 and TRBJ2-1, reads DAGVTQSPTHLIKTRGQQVTLRCSPISGHKSVSWYQQVLGQGPQFIFQYYEKEERGRGNFPDRFSARQFPNYSSELNVNALLLGDSALYLCASSYTGGGNEQFFGPGTRLTVL.